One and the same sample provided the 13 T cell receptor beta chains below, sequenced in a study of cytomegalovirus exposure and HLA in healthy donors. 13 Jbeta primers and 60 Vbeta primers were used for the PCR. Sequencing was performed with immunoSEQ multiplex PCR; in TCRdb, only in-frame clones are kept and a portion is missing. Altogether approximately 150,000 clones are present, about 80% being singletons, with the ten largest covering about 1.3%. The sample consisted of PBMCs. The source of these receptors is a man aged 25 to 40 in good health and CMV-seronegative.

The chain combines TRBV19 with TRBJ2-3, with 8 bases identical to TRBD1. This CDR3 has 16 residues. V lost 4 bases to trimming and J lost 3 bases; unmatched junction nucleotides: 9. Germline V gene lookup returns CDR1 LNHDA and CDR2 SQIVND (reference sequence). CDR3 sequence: CASSTSLGQGTDTQYF. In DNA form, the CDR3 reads TGTGCCAGTAGTACCAGTCTAGGACAGGGAACAGATACGCAGTATTTT. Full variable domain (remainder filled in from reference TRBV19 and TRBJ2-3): DGGITQSPKYLFRKEGQNVTLSCEQNLNHDAMYWYRQDPGQGLRLIYYSQIVNDFQKGDIAEGYSVSREKKESFPLTVTSAQKNPTAFYLCASSTSLGQGTDTQYFGPGTRLTVL.

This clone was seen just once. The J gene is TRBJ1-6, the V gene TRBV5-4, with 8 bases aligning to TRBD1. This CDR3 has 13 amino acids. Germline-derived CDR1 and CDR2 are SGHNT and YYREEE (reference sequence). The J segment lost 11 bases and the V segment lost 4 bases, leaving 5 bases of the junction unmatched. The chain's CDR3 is CASSAGQGTPLHF. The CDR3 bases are TGTGCCAGCAGCGCCGGACAGGGCACACCCCTCCACTTT.

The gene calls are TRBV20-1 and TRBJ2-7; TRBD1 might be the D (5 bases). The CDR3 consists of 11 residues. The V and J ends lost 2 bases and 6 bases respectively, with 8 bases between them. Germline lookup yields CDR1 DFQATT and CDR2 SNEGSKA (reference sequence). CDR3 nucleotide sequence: TGCAGTGCTAGATACGACAGCGAGCAGTACTTC. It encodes CSARYDSEQYF.

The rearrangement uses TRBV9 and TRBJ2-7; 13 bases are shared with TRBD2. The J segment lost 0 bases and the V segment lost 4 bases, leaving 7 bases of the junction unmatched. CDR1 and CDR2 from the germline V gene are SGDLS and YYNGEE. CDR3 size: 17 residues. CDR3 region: CASSSGLAGAGSYEQYF. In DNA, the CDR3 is TGTGCCAGCAGCTCTGGACTAGCGGGAGCGGGCTCCTACGAGCAGTACTTC.

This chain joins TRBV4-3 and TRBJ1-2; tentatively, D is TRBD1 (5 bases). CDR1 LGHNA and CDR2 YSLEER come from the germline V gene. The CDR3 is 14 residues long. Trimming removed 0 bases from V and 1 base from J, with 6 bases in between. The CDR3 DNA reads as TGCGCCAGCAGCCAAGAGGGGGGTAACTATGGCTACACCTTC. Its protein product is CASSQEGGNYGYTF.

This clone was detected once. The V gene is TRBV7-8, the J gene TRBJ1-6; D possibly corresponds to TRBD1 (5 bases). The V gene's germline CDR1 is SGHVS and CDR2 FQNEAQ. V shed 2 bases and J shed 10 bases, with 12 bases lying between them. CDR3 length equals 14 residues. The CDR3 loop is CASSLFGGSSPLHF. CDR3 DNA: TGTGCCAGCAGCTTATTTGGGGGGTCCTCACCCCTCCACTTT.

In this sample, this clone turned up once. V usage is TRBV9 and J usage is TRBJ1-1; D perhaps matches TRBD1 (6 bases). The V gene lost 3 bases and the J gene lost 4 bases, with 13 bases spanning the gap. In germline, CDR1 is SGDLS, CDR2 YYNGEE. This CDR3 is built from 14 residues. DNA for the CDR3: TGTGCCAGCAGCGCACCGGGGGGCGCCACTGAAGCTTTCTTT. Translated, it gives CASSAPGGATEAFF.

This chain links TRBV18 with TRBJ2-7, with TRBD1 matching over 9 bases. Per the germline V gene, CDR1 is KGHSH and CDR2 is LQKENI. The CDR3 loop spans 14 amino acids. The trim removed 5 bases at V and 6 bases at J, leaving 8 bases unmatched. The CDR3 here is CASSSGQGWGEQYF. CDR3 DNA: TGTGCCAGCTCATCGGGACAGGGCTGGGGCGAGCAGTACTTC. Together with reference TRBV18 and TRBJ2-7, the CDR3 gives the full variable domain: NAGVMQNPRHLVRRRGQEARLRCSPMKGHSHVYWYRQLPEEGLKFMVYLQKENIIDESGMPKERFSAEFPKEGPSILRIQQVVRGDSAAYFCASSSGQGWGEQYFGPGTRLTVT.

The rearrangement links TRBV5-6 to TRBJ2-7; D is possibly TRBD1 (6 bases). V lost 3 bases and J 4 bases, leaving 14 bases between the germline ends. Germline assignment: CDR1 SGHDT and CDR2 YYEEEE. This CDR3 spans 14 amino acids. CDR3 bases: TGTGCCAGCAGCTCCAAGGGGGTCCTATACGAGCAGTACTTC. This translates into CASSSKGVLYEQYF.

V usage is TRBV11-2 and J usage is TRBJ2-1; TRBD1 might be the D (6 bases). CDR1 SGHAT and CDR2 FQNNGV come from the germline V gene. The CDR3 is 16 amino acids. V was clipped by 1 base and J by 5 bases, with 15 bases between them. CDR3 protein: CASSLVSGALNNEQFF. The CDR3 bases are TGTGCCAGCAGCTTAGTCTCAGGGGCGCTGAACAATGAGCAGTTCTTC.

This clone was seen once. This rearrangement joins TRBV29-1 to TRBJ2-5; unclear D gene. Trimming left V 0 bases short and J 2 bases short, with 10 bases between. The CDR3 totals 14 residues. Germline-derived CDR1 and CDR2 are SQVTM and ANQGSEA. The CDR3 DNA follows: TGCAGCGTTGAAGATCAAGAACAGCAAGAGACCCAGTACTTC. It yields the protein CSVEDQEQQETQYF.

CDR3 in amino acids: CASLYPGLATGELFF. CDR3 nucleotides: TGTGCCAGCCTGTACCCGGGACTAGCGACCGGGGAGCTGTTTTTT. This chain joins TRBV7-2 and TRBJ2-2, with 10 positions matching TRBD2. This CDR3 comprises 15 residues. After removal of 8 bases from V and 5 bases from J, the junction contained 8 bases not matched to a gene. CDR1 and CDR2 from the germline V gene are SGHTA and FQGNSA. Looking up the rest from reference TRBV7-2 and TRBJ2-2 gives the full variable domain: GAGVSQSPSNKVTEKGKDVELRCDPISGHTALYWYRQSLGQGLEFLIYFQGNSAPDKSGLPSDRFSAERTGGSVSTLTIQRTQQEDSAVYLCASLYPGLATGELFFGEGSRLTVL.

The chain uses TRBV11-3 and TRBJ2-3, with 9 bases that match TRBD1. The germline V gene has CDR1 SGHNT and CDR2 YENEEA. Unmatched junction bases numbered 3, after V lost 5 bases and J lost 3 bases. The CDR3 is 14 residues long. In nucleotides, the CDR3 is TGTGCCAGCAGCCCCGGGACAGGGACAGATACGCAGTATTTT. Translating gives CASSPGTGTDTQYF.